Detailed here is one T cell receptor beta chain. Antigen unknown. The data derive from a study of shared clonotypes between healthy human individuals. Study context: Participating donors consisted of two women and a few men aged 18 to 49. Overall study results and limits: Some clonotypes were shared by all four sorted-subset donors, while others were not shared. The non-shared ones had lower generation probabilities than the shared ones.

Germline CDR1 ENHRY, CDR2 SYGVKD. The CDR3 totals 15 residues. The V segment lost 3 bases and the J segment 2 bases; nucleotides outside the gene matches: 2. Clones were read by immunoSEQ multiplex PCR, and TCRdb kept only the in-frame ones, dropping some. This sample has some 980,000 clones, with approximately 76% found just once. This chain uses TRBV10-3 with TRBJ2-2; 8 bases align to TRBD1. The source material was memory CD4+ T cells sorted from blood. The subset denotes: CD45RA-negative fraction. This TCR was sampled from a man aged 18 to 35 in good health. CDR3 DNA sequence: TGTGCCATCAGTGAAGGACAGGGAAACACCGGGGAGCTGTTTTTT. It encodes CAISEGQGNTGELFF.